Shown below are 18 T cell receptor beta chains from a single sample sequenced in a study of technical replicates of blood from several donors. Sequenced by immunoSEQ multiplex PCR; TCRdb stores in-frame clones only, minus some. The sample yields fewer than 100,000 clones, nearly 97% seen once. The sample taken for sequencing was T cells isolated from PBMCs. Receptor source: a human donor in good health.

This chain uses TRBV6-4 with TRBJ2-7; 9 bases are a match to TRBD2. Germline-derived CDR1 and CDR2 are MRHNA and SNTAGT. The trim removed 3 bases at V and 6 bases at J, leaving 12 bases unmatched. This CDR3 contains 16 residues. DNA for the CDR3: TGTGCCAGCAGTGAGACTAGCGGTTATGGCTTGAGCGAGCAGTACTTC. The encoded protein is CASSETSGYGLSEQYF.

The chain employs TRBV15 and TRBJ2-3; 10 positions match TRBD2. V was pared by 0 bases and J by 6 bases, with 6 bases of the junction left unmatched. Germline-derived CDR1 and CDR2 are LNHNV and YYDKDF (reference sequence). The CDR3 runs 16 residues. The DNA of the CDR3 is TGTGCCACCAGCAGAGATCCAGCGGGAGGGGGGGATACGCAGTATTTT. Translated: CATSRDPAGGGDTQYF.

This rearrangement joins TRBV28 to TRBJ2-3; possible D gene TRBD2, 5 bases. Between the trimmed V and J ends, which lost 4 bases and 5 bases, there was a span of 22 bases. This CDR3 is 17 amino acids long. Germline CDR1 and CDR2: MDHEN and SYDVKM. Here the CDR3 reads CASSSSEARIDEDTQYF. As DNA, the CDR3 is TGTGCCAGCAGTTCCTCGGAGGCTAGGATAGATGAAGATACGCAGTATTTT.

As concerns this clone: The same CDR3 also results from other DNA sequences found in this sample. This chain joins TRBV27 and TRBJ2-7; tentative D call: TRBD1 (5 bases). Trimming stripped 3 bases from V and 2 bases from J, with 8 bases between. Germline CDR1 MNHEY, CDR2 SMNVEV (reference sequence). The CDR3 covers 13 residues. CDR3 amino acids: CASSLAGPYEQYF. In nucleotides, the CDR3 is TGTGCCAGCAGTTTGGCAGGGCCCTACGAGCAGTACTTC.

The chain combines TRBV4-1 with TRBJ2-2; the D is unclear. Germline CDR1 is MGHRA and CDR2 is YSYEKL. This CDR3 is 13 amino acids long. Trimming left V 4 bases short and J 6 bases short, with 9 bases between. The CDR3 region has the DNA TGCGCCAGCAGCCCAAGGAGCGCCGGGGAGCTGTTTTTT. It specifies CASSPRSAGELFF.

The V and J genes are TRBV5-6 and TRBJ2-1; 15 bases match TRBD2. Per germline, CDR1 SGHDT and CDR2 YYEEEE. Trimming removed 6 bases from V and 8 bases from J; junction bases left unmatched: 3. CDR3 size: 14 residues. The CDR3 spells CASTGLAGGYEQFF. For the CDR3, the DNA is TGTGCCAGCACCGGACTAGCGGGAGGGTATGAGCAGTTCTTC.

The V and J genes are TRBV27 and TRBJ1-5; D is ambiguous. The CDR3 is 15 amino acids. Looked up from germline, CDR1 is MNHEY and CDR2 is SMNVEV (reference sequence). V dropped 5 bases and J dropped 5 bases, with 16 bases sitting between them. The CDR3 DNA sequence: TGTGCCAGCAGTCCAACGTCTCGCGGGTATCAGCCCCAGCATTTT. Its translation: CASSPTSRGYQPQHF.

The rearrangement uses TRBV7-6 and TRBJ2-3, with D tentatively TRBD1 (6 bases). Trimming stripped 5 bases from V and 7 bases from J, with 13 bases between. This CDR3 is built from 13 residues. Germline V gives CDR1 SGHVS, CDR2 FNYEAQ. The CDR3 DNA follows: TGTGCCAGCAGCCCCGCGGACAGAAATACGCAGTATTTT. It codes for CASSPADRNTQYF. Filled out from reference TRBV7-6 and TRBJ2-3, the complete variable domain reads GAGVSQSPRYKVTKRGQDVALRCDPISGHVSLYWYRQALGQGPEFLTYFNYEAQQDKSGLPNDRFSAERPEGSISTLTIQRTEQRDSAMYRCASSPADRNTQYFGPGTRLTVL.

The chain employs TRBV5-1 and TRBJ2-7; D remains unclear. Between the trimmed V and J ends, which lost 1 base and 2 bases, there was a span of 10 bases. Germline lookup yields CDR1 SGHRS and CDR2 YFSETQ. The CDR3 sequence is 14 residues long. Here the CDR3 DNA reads TGCGCCAGCAGCTTGAGTCAGGTCACCTACGAGCAGTACTTC. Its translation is CASSLSQVTYEQYF.

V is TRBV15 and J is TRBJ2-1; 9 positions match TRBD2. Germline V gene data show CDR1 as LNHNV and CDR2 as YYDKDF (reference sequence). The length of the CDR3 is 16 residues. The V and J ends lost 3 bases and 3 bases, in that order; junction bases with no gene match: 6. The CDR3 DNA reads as TGTGCCACCAGCAGGAGGACTAGCGCATACTACAATGAGCAGTTCTTC. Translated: CATSRRTSAYYNEQFF.

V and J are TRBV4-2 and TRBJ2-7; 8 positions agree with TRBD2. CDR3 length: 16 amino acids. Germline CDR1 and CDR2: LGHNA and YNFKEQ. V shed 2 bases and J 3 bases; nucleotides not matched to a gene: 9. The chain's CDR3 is CASSQPSLAGGYEQYF. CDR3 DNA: TGTGCCAGCAGCCAACCATCTCTTGCGGGAGGCTACGAGCAGTACTTC.

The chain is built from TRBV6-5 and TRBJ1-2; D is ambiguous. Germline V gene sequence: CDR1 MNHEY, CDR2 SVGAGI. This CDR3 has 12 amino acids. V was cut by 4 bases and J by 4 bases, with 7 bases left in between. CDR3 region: CASSSGTYGYTF. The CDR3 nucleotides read TGTGCCAGCAGTTCGGGAACCTATGGCTACACCTTC.

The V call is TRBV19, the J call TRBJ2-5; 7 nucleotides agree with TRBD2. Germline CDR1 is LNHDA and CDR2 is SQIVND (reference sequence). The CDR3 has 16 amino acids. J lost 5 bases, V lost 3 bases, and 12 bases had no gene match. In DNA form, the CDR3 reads TGTGCCAGTAGTATCACCAGGCTAGCGGTGGGGGAGACCCAGTACTTC. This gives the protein CASSITRLAVGETQYF.

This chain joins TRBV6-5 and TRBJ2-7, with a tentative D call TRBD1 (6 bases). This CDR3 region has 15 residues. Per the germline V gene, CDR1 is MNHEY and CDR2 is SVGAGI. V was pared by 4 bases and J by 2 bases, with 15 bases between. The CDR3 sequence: CASSSFRGSAYEQYF. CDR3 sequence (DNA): TGTGCCAGCAGTTCGTTCAGGGGTTCAGCCTACGAGCAGTACTTC.

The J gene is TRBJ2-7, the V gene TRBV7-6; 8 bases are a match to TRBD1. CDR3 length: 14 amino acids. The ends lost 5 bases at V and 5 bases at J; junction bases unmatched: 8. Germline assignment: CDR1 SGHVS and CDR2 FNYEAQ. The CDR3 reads CASSADGQGHEQYF. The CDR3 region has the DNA TGTGCCAGCAGCGCAGATGGACAGGGCCACGAGCAGTACTTC.

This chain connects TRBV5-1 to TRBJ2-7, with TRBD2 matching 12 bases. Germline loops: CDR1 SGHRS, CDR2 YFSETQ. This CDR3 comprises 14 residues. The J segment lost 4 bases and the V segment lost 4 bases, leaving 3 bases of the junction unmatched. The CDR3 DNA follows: TGCGCCAGCAGCGCAGGGACTAGCGGGTACGAGCAGTACTTC. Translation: CASSAGTSGYEQYF. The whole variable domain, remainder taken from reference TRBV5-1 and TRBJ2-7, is KAGVTQTPRYLIKTRGQQVTLSCSPISGHRSVSWYQQTPGQGLQFLFEYFSETQRNKGNFPGRFSGRQFSNSRSEMNVSTLELGDSALYLCASSAGTSGYEQYFGPGTRLTVT.

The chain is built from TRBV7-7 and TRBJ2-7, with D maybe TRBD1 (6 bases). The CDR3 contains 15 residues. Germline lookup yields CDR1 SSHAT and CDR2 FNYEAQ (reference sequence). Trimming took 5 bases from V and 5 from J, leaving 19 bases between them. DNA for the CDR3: TGTGCCAGCAGCCCTGAATCTGGGGGCGAACACGAGCAGTACTTC. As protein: CASSPESGGEHEQYF. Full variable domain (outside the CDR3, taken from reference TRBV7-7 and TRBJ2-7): GAGVSQSPRYKVTKRGQDVTLRCDPISSHATLYWYQQALGQGPEFLTYFNYEAQPDKSGLPSDRFSAERPEGSISTLTIQRTEQRDSAMYRCASSPESGGEHEQYFGPGTRLTVT.

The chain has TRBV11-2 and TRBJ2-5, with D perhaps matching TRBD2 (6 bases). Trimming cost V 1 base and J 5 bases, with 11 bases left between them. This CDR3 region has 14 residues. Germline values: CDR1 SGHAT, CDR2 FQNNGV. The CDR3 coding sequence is TGTGCCAGCAGCTTAGGGGGCGCGGGGGAGACCCAGTACTTC. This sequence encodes CASSLGGAGETQYF.